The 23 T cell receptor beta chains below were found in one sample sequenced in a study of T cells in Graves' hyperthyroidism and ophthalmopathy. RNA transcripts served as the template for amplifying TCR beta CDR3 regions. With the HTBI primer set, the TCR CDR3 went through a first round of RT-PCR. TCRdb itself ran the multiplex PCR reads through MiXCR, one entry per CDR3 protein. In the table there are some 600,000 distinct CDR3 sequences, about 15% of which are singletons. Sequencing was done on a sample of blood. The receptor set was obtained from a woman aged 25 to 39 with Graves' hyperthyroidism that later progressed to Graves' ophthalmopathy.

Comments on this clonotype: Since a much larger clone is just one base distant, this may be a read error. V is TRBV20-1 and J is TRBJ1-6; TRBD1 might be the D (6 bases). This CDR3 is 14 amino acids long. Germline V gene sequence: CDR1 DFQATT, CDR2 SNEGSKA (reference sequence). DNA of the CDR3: TGCAGTGCTAAACAGGGCCCTGTTAATTCACCCCTCCTCTTT. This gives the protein CSAKQGPVNSPLLF.

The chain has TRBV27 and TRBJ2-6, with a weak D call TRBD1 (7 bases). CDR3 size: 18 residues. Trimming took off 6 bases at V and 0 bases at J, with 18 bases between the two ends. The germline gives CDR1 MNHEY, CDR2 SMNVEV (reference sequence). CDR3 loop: CASSGVEGASSGANVLTF. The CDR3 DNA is TGTGCCAGCAGCGGGGTGGAGGGGGCGAGCTCTGGGGCCAACGTCCTGACTTTC.

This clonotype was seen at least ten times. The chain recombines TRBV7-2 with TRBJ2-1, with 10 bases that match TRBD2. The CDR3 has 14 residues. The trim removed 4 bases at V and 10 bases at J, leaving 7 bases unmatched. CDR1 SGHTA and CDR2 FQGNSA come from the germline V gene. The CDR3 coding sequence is TGTGCCAGCAGCTCCGGGACTAGCGAATACGAGCAGTTCTTC. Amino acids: CASSSGTSEYEQFF.

DNA of the CDR3: TGTGCCAGTAGCGGGCTAGCGGGAGTATACGAGCAGTACTTC. Its protein is CASSGLAGVYEQYF. The chain joins TRBV19 to TRBJ2-7, with 10 bases identical to TRBD2. Germline V lookup: CDR1 LNHDA, CDR2 SQIVND (reference sequence). The junction had 6 bases not matched to a gene; V was cut back by 6 bases and J by 4 bases. There are 14 residues in the CDR3.

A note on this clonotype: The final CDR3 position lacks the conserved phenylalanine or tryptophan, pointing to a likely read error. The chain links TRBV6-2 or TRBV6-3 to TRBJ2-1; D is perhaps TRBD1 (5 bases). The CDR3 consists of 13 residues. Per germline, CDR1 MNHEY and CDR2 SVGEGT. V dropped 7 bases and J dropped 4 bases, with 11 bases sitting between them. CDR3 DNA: TGTGCCAGCACAAGGGGCGGATACAATGAGCAGTTCCTC. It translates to CASTRGGYNEQFL.

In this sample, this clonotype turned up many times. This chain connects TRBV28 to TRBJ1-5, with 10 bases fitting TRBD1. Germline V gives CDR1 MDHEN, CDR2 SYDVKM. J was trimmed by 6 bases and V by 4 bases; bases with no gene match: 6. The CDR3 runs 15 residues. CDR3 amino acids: CASSSGQGNFQPQHF. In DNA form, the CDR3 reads TGTGCCAGCAGTTCGGGACAGGGGAACTTTCAGCCCCAGCATTTT.

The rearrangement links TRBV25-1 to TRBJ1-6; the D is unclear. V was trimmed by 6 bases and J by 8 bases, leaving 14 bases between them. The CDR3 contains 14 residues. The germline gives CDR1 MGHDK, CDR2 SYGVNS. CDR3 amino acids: CASRLEDSDSPLHF. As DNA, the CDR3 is TGTGCCAGCAGACTAGAGGACTCGGATTCACCCCTCCACTTT. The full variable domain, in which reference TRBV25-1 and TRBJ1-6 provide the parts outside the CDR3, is EADIYQTPRYLVIGTGKKITLECSQTMGHDKMYWYQQDPGMELHLIHYSYGVNSTEKGDLSSESTVSRIRTEHFPLTLESARPSHTSQYLCASRLEDSDSPLHFGNGTRLTVT.

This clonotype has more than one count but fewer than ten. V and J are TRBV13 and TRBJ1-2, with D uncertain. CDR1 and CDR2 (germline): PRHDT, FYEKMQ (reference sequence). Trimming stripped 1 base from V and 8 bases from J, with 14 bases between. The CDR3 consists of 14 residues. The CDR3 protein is CASSLVNFVDGYTF. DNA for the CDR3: TGTGCCAGCAGCTTAGTGAACTTTGTGGACGGCTACACCTTC.

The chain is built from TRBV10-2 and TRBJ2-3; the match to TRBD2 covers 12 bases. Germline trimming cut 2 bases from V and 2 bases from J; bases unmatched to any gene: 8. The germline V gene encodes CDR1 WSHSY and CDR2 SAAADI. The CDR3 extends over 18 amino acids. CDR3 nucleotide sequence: TGCGCCAGCAGTGAGGCTGCACTAGCGGGAGGACTCACAGATACGCAGTATTTT. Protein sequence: CASSEAALAGGLTDTQYF.

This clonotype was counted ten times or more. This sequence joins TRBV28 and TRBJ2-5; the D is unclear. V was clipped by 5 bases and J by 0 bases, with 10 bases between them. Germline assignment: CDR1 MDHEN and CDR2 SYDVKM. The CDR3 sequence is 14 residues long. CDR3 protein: CASSPSKNQETQYF. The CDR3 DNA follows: TGTGCCAGCAGTCCAAGCAAAAACCAAGAGACCCAGTACTTC.

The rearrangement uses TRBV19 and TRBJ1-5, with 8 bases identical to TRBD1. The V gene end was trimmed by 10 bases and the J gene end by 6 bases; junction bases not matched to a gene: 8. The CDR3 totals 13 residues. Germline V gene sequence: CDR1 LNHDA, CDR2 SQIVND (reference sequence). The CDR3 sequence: CAIDTGGFQPQHF. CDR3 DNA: TGTGCCATTGATACAGGGGGTTTTCAGCCCCAGCATTTT.

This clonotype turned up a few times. The CDR3 protein is CASSERDSRGYNEQFF. CDR3 in DNA: TGCGCCAGCAGCGAAAGGGACTCCCGGGGCTACAATGAGCAGTTCTTC. The chain couples TRBV4-1 to TRBJ2-1, with D perhaps TRBD2 (6 bases). CDR1 MGHRA and CDR2 YSYEKL come from the germline V gene. The ends were cut back, 5 bases at V and 3 bases at J, with 17 bases in the middle. CDR3 length: 16 amino acids.

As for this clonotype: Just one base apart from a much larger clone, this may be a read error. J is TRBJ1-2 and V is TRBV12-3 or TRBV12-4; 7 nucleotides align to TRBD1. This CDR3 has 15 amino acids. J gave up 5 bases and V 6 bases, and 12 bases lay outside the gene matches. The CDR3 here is CASREAWDSRYGYTF. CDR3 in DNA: TGTGCCAGCAGGGAAGCCTGGGACAGCCGGTATGGCTACACCTTC.

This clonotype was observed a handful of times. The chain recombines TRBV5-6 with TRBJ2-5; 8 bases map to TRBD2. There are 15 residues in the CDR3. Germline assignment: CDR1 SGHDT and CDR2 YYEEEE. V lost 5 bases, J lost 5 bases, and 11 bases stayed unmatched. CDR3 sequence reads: CASRSGGGRLETQYF. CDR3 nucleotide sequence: TGTGCCAGCAGGTCGGGGGGGGGTCGTCTGGAGACCCAGTACTTC.

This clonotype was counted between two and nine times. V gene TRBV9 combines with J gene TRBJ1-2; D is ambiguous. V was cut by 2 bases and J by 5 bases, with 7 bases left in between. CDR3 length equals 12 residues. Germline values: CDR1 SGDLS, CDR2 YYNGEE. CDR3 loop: CASSVGEYGYTF. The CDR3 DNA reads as TGTGCCAGCAGCGTTGGAGAGTATGGCTACACCTTC.

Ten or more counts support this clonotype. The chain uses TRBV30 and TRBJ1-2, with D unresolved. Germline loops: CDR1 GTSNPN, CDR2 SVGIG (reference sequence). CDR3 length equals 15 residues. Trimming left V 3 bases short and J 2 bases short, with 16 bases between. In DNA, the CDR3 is TGTGCCTGGAGCATGGAAGGGCAGTTAAACTATGGCTACACCTTC. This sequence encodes CAWSMEGQLNYGYTF.

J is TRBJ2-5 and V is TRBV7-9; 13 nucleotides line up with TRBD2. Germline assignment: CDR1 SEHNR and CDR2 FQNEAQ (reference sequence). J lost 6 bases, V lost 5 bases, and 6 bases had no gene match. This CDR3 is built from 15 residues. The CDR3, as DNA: TGTGCCAGCAGCCCGCGGACTAGCGGGAGACAGACCCAGTACTTC. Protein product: CASSPRTSGRQTQYF.

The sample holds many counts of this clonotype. The CDR3 protein is CASSTDPSGSYEQYF. The CDR3 DNA reads as TGTGCCAGCAGTACCGACCCTAGCGGGAGCTACGAGCAGTACTTC. The rearrangement links TRBV27 to TRBJ2-7, with 10 bases matching TRBD2. This CDR3 is built from 15 residues. Trimming at V came to 5 bases and at J to 3 bases, leaving 7 bases not matched to a gene. CDR1 is MNHEY, CDR2 SMNVEV, per germline (reference sequence).

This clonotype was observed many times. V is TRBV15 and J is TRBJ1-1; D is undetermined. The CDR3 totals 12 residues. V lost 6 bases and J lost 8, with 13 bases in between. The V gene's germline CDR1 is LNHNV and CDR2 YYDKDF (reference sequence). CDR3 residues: CATSLTIGEAFF. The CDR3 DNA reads TGTGCCACCAGTCTGACAATTGGAGAAGCTTTCTTT.

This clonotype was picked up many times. As DNA, the CDR3 is TGTGCCAGCAGCATTCGCAGGGTAGTTTCCTACAATGAGCAGTTCTTC. Amino acid sequence: CASSIRRVVSYNEQFF. V gene TRBV11-1 combines with J gene TRBJ2-1; TRBD1 might be the D (5 bases). Germline V gene lookup returns CDR1 SGHAT and CDR2 FQDESV (reference sequence). The CDR3 runs 16 residues. V shed 5 bases and J shed 1 base, with 15 bases lying between them.

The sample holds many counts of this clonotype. CDR3 sequence reads: CASSPTLAPSGDTQYF. Written as DNA, the CDR3 is TGTGCCAGCAGTCCCACACTAGCCCCCTCTGGTGATACGCAGTATTTT. This chain joins TRBV2 and TRBJ2-3; TRBD2 might be the D (6 bases). CDR3 length: 16 residues. V lost 5 bases, J lost 6 bases, and 21 bases lay in between. In germline, CDR1 is SNHLY, CDR2 FYNNEI.

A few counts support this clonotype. CDR3 protein: CASGRGRELVAEAFF. In DNA, the CDR3 is TGTGCCAGCGGCAGGGGGCGTGAATTGGTTGCTGAAGCTTTCTTT. The genes are TRBV28 and TRBJ1-1; 8 bases line up with TRBD1. The J segment lost 6 bases and the V segment lost 8 bases, leaving 14 bases of the junction unmatched. CDR3 length equals 15 residues. The germline gives CDR1 MDHEN, CDR2 SYDVKM.

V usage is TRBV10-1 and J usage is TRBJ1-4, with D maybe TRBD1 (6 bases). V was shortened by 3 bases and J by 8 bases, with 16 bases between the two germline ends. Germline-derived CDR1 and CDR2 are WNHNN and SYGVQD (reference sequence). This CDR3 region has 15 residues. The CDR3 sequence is CASSERRGVQEKLFF. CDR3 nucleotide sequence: TGCGCCAGCAGTGAAAGGAGGGGGGTTCAAGAAAAACTGTTTTTT.